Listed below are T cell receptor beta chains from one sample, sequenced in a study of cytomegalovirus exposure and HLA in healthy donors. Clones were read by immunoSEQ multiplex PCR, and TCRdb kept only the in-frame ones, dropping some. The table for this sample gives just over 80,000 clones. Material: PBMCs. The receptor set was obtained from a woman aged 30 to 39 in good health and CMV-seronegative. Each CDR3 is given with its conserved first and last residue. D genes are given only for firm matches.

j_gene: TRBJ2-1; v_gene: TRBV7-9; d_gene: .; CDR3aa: CASSFSGASSYNEQFF; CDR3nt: TGTGCCAGCAGCTTTAGCGGAGCCAGCTCCTACAATGAGCAGTTCTTC
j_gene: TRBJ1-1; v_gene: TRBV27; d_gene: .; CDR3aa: CASSSTGEWTEAFF; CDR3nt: TGTGCCAGCAGTTCGACAGGAGAATGGACTGAAGCTTTCTTT
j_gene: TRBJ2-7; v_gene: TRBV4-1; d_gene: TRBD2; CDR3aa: CASSQGRGGRYEQYF; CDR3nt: TGCGCCAGCAGCCAAGGGCGGGGGGGCCGCTACGAGCAGTACTTC
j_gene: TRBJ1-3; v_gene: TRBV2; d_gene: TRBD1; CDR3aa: CASSLLQGERNTIYF; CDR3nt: TGTGCCAGCAGCCTGCTACAGGGGGAGAGAAACACCATATATTTT
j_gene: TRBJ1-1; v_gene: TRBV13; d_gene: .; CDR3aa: CASSARGRNTEAFF; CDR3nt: TGTGCCAGCAGCGCACGAGGGCGAAACACTGAAGCTTTCTTT
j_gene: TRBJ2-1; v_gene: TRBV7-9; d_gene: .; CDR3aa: CASSLIEVRVAEQFF; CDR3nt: TGTGCCAGCAGCTTAATTGAGGTCCGGGTTGCTGAGCAGTTCTTC
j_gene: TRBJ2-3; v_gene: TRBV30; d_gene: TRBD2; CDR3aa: CAWKTSEYTDTQYF; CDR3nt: TGTGCCTGGAAGACTAGCGAATACACAGATACGCAGTATTTT
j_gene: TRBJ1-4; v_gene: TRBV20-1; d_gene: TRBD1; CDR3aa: CSAWDSQKLFF; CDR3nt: TGCAGTGCTTGGGACAGTCAAAAACTGTTTTTT
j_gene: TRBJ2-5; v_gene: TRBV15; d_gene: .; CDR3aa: CATSREAGRLSRETQYF; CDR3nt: TGTGCCACCAGCAGAGAAGCAGGGCGGCTATCCAGGGAGACCCAGTACTTC
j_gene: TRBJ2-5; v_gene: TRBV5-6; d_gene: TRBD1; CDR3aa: CASRRQDRPAETQYF; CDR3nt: TGTGCCAGCAGGCGACAGGACAGGCCTGCGGAGACCCAGTACTTC
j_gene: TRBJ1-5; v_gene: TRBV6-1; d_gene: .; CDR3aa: CASSEFQGTPSQPQHF; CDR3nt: TGTGCCAGCAGTGAATTCCAGGGGACCCCGAGTCAGCCCCAGCATTTT
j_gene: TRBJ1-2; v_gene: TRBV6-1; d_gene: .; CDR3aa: CASSEAGGPTNYGYTF; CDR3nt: TGTGCCAGCAGTGAAGCGGGGGGGCCCACTAACTATGGCTACACCTTC
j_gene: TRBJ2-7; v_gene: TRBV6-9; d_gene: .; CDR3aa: CASSESEQYF; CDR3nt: TGTGCCAGCAGTGAGAGCGAGCAGTACTTC
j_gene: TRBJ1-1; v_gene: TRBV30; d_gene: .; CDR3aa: CAWRQGQNTEAFF; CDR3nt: TGTGCCTGGAGGCAGGGCCAGAACACTGAAGCTTTCTTT
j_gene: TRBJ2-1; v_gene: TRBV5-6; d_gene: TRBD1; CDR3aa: CASSLEGQIKYNEQFF; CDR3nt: TGTGCCAGCAGCTTGGAGGGACAGATAAAATACAATGAGCAGTTCTTC
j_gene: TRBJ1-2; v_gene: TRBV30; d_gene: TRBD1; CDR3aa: CAWSVLGQGRGLKGYTF; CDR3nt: TGTGCCTGGAGTGTACTCGGACAGGGACGGGGCTTGAAAGGCTACACCTTC
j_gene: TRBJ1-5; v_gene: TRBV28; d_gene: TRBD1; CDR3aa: CASSLFRGVDGNQPQHF; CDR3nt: TGTGCCAGCAGTTTATTCAGGGGGGTAGACGGCAATCAGCCCCAGCATTTT
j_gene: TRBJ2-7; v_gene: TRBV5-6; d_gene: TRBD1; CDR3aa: CASSLEQGTYEQYF; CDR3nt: TGTGCCAGCAGCTTGGAACAGGGGACCTACGAGCAGTACTTC
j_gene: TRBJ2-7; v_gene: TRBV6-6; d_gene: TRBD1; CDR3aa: CASSYPGQGSEQYF; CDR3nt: TGTGCCAGCAGTTACCCCGGACAGGGGTCCGAGCAGTACTTC
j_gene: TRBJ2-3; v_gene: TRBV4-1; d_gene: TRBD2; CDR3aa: CASSQGLATDTQYF; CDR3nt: TGCGCCAGCAGCCAAGGACTAGCCACAGATACGCAGTATTTT
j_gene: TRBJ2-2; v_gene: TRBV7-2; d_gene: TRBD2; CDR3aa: CASSSSSGGAGELFF; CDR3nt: TGTGCCAGCAGCTCCTCTAGCGGGGGGGCCGGGGAGCTGTTTTTT
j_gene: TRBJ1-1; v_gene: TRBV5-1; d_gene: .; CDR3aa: CASSLGAGNTEAFF; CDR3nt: TGCGCCAGCAGCTTGGGTGCAGGGAACACTGAAGCTTTCTTT
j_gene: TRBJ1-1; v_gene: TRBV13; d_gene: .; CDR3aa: CASSLGGVRAFF; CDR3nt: TGTGCCAGCAGCTTGGGAGGGGTCCGAGCTTTCTTT
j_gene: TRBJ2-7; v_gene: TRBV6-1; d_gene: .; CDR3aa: CASSEGLGAYEQYF; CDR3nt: TGTGCCAGCAGTGAAGGTTTGGGCGCCTACGAGCAGTACTTC
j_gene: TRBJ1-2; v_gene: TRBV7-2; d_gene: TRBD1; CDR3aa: CASSPQGQRLVPGYGYTF; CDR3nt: TGTGCCAGCAGCCCGCAGGGACAGCGACTTGTCCCTGGGTATGGCTACACCTTC
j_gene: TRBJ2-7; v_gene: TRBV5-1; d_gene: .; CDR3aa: CASSLGTAEAYEQYF; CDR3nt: TGCGCCAGCAGCTTGGGAACAGCCGAAGCCTACGAGCAGTACTTC
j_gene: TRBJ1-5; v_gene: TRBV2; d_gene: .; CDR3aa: CASSVPGNQPQHF; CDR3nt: TGTGCCAGCAGTGTACCAGGCAATCAGCCCCAGCATTTT
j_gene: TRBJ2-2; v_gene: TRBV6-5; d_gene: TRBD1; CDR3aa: CASSSRTGDSGELFF; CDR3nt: TGTGCCAGCAGTTCTAGGACAGGGGATTCCGGGGAGCTGTTTTTT
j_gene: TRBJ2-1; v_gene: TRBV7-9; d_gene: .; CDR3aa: CASSPPGGPTDNEQFF; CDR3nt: TGTGCCAGCAGCCCCCCAGGAGGGCCCACCGACAATGAGCAGTTCTTC
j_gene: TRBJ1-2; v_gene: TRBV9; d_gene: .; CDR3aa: CASSGDLAANYGYTF; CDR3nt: TGTGCCAGCAGCGGGGATCTAGCTGCTAACTATGGCTACACCTTC
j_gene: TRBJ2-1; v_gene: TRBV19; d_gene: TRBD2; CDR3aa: CASSIAGGPHEQFF; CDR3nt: TGTGCCAGTAGTATAGCGGGAGGGCCACATGAGCAGTTCTTC
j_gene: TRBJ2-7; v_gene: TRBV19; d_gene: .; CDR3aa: CASSTGIYYEQYF; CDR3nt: TGTGCCAGTAGTACCGGGATCTACTACGAGCAGTACTTC
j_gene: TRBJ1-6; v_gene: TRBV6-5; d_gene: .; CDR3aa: CASRDTNSPLHF; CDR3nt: TGTGCCAGCCGGGACACAAATTCACCCCTCCACTTT
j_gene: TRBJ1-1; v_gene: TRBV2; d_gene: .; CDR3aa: CASSEEGGNTEAFF; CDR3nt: TGTGCCAGCAGTGAGGAAGGGGGGAACACTGAAGCTTTCTTT
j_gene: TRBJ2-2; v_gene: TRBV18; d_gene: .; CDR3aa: CASSLSPWRGANTGELFF; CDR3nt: TGTGCCAGCTCACTTTCTCCCTGGAGGGGTGCGAACACCGGGGAGCTGTTTTTT
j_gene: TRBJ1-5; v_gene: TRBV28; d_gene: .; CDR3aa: CASSPGGGNQPQHF; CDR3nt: TGTGCCAGCAGTCCGGGGGGCGGCAATCAGCCCCAGCATTTT
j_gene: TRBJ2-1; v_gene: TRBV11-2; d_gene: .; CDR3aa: CASSDPTIYNEQFF; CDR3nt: TGTGCCAGCAGCGACCCGACTATATACAATGAGCAGTTCTTC
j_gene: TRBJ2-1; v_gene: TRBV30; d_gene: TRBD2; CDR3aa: CAWRGLAGGDNEQFF; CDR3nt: TGTGCCTGGAGGGGACTAGCGGGGGGCGACAATGAGCAGTTCTTC
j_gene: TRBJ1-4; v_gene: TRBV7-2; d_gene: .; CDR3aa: CASSLALGGRGEKLFF; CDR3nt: TGTGCCAGCAGCTTAGCGCTGGGGGGGCGCGGGGAAAAACTGTTTTTT
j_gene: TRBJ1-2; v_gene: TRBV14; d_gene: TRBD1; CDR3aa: CASSPRTGNYGYTF; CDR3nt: TGTGCCAGCAGCCCTCGGACAGGGAACTATGGCTACACCTTC
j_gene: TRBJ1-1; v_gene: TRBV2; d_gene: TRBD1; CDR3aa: CVTQGAYTEAFF; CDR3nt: TGTGTCACACAGGGGGCGTACACTGAAGCTTTCTTT
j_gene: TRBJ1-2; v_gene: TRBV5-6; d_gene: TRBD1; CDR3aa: CASSPGDSVLGYTF; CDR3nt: TGTGCCAGCAGCCCGGGGGACAGCGTTCTTGGCTACACCTTC
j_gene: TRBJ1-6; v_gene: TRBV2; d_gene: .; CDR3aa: CASSEREVSGNSPLHF; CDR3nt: TGTGCCAGCAGTGAACGTGAGGTTTCGGGGAATTCACCCCTCCACTTT
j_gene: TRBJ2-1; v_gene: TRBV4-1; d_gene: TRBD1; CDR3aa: CASSPGQGAGNEQFF; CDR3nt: TGCGCCAGCAGCCCCGGACAGGGGGCGGGTAATGAGCAGTTCTTC
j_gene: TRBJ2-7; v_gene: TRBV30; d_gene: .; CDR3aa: CAWSQLSYEQYF; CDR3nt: TGTGCCTGGAGTCAACTATCCTACGAGCAGTACTTC
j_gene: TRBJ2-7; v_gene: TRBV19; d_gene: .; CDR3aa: CASSAAGQDSAYEQYF; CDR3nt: TGTGCCAGTAGTGCCGCGGGCCAGGACAGTGCCTACGAGCAGTACTTC
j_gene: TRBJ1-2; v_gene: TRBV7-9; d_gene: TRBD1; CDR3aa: CASSSLTGVNGYTF; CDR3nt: TGTGCCAGCAGCTCCCTGACAGGGGTAAATGGCTACACCTTC
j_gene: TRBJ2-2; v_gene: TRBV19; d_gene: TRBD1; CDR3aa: CASSIDGGTGNTGELFF; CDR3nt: TGTGCCAGTAGTATAGATGGGGGGACAGGGAACACCGGGGAGCTGTTTTTT
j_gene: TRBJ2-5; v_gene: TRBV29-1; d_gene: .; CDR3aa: CSVRQGGETQYF; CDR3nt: TGCAGCGTTAGGCAGGGAGGAGAGACCCAGTACTTC
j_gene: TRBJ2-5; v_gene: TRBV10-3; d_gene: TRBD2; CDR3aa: CAISRGLAGEIQYF; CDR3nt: TGTGCCATCAGCCGAGGACTAGCGGGGGAGATCCAGTACTTC